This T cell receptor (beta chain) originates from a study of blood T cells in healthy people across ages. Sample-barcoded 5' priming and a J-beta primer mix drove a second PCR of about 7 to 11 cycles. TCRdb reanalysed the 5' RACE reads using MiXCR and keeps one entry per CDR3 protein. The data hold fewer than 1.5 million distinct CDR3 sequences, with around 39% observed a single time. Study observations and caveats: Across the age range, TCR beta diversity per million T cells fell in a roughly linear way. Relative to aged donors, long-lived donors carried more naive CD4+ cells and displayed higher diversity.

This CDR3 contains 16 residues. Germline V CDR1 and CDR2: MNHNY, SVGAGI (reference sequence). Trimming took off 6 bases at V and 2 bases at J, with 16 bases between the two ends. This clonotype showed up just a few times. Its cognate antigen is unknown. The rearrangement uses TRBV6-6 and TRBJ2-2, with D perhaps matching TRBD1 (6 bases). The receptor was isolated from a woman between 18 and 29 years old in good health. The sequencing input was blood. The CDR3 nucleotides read TGTGCCAGCAGCCAAACCGGGACATCAAACACCGGGGAGCTGTTTTTT. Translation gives CASSQTGTSNTGELFF.